The rows below give T cell receptor beta chains drawn from one sample of a study of shared clonotypes between healthy human individuals. The repertoire was sequenced with immunoSEQ multiplex PCR; TCRdb's copy has only in-frame clones and lacks some. The sample comprises 2 million to 2.5 million clones, 85% to 95% of which are singletons, and around 0.35% rests with the top ten. Sequencing input: naive CD4+ T cells from PBMCs. These receptors came from a man aged 18 to 30 in good health. Some clones in this sample may be carry-over from other donors' samples. CDR3s include the opening cysteine and the closing phenylalanine or tryptophan. A D gene is named only where the DNA matches it firmly. Not every row has a clone size; where given, it reads once, few, many or a size class.

V gene	D gene	J gene	clone size	CDR3 protein	CDR3 DNA
TRBV28	.	TRBJ1-2	.	CASDGGGEYGYTF	TGTGCCAGTGACGGGGGGGGCGAGTATGGCTACACCTTC
TRBV5-1	TRBD1	TRBJ2-2	.	CASRRDRDRVTGELFF	TGCGCCAGCAGACGAGACCGGGACAGGGTCACCGGGGAGCTGTTTTTT
TRBV6-1	.	TRBJ1-1	once	CASTEGRITEAFF	TGTGCCAGCACCGAGGGACGGATCACTGAAGCTTTCTTT
TRBV5-1	.	TRBJ2-7	.	CASSLSSGSSYEQYF	TGCGCCAGCAGCTTGTCCTCCGGGAGCTCCTACGAGCAGTACTTC
TRBV5-4	TRBD2	TRBJ2-5	.	CASSSRLAGGQETQYF	TGTGCCAGCAGCTCGCGACTAGCGGGAGGGCAAGAGACCCAGTACTTC
TRBV5-4	.	TRBJ2-2	.	CASSFGVDTGELFF	TGTGCCAGCAGCTTCGGGGTTGACACCGGGGAGCTGTTTTTT
TRBV9	.	TRBJ1-3	.	CASSVHPQNSGNTIYF	TGTGCCAGCAGCGTACACCCCCAGAATTCTGGAAACACCATATATTTT
TRBV7-2	.	TRBJ2-1	.	CASSLGTTLYNEQFF	TGTGCCAGCAGCTTAGGGACTACACTCTACAATGAGCAGTTCTTC
TRBV28	.	TRBJ2-7	.	CATKGQIHEQYF	TGTGCTACCAAGGGACAAATTCACGAGCAGTACTTC
TRBV21-1	.	TRBJ1-2	.	CASSGTGSGGYTF	TGTGCCAGCAGCGGGACAGGCTCGGGGGGCTACACCTTC
TRBV19	.	TRBJ2-3	.	CATSSGGGGDTQYF	TGTGCCACCAGTAGCGGCGGAGGGGGAGATACGCAGTATTTT
TRBV5-1	TRBD2	TRBJ2-4	.	CASSLTPGLAGNIQYF	TGCGCCAGCAGCTTAACACCGGGACTAGCAGGGAACATTCAGTACTTC
TRBV2	TRBD1	TRBJ1-2	.	CASREDRGIYTF	TGTGCCAGCAGAGAGGACAGGGGGATCTACACCTTC
TRBV5-1	TRBD1	TRBJ1-2	.	CASSEDRGRERGYTF	TGCGCCAGCAGCGAAGACAGGGGCCGCGAACGAGGCTACACCTTC
TRBV4-1	TRBD2	TRBJ2-4	once	CASSQLHRSSGSANIQYF	TGCGCCAGCAGCCAATTACATCGGTCTAGCGGGAGTGCAAACATTCAGTACTTC
TRBV7-8	TRBD1	TRBJ2-7	.	CASSLTGTASYEQYF	TGTGCCAGCAGCCTAACCGGGACAGCCTCCTACGAGCAGTACTTC
TRBV5-1	TRBD1	TRBJ1-1	.	CASSLTGGETEAFF	TGCGCCAGCAGCTTAACAGGGGGAGAGACTGAAGCTTTCTTT
TRBV5-1	.	TRBJ1-5	.	CASSLGEGSNQPQHF	TGCGCCAGCAGCCTCGGTGAGGGGAGCAATCAGCCCCAGCATTTT
TRBV5-1	TRBD2	TRBJ2-1	.	CASSSHFGGGYNEQFF	TGCGCCAGCAGCTCCCACTTTGGCGGGGGGTACAATGAGCAGTTCTTC
TRBV30	.	TRBJ2-5	.	CAWSGKQETQYF	TGTGCCTGGAGTGGGAAACAAGAGACCCAGTACTTC
TRBV5-1	TRBD1	TRBJ2-1	once	CASSLRTGRNEQFF	TGCGCCAGCAGCTTGAGGACAGGGCGCAATGAGCAGTTCTTC
TRBV7-2	.	TRBJ2-7	.	CASSLVADPLYEQYF	TGTGCCAGCAGCCTTGTAGCGGACCCGCTCTACGAGCAGTACTTC
TRBV9	TRBD2	TRBJ2-7	once	CASSVDLAGEQYF	TGTGCCAGCAGCGTAGACCTAGCGGGAGAGCAGTACTTC
TRBV28	TRBD1	TRBJ1-2	few	CASRGTGKNYGYTF	TGTGCCAGCAGAGGGACAGGGAAGAACTATGGCTACACCTTC
TRBV28	.	TRBJ2-7	.	CASSPSSHYEQYF	TGTGCCAGCAGCCCCTCGAGCCACTACGAGCAGTACTTC
TRBV6-5	.	TRBJ1-4	.	CASTQTAGKKLFF	TGTGCCAGCACCCAGACGGCAGGGAAAAAACTGTTTTTT
TRBV19	TRBD1	TRBJ2-2	once	CASSMIRTGGWTGELFF	TGTGCCAGTAGTATGATCCGGACAGGGGGTTGGACCGGGGAGCTGTTTTTT
TRBV7-2	.	TRBJ2-5	.	CASSLSGGRDETQYF	TGTGCCAGCAGCTTATCCGGGGGGCGTGATGAGACCCAGTACTTC
TRBV10-3	.	TRBJ1-1	few	CAIRGNTEAFF	TGTGCCATCAGAGGGAATACTGAAGCTTTCTTT
TRBV12-5	.	TRBJ2-3	.	CASGPGRGARADTQYF	TGTGCTAGTGGTCCTGGGAGGGGGGCGCGGGCGGATACGCAGTATTTT
TRBV7-2	.	TRBJ2-7	.	CASSLILYREKFSSYEQYF	TGTGCCAGCAGCTTAATTTTATACAGAGAGAAATTCAGCTCCTACGAGCAGTACTTC
TRBV23-1	.	TRBJ2-7	.	CASSQCGGRQGGYEQYF	TGCGCCAGCAGTCAATGCGGGGGACGACAGGGAGGGTACGAGCAGTACTTC
TRBV6-6	.	TRBJ1-1	once	CASSYLRGKNTEAFF	TGTGCCAGCAGTTATCTCCGGGGGAAGAACACTGAAGCTTTCTTT
TRBV28	.	TRBJ1-5	.	CASSLSTGFIQPQHF	TGTGCCAGCAGTTTATCTACAGGGTTCATTCAGCCCCAGCATTTT
TRBV7-3	TRBD1	TRBJ2-6	.	CASSLMGQPISGANVLTF	TGTGCCAGCAGCTTAATGGGACAGCCGATCTCTGGGGCCAACGTCCTGACTTTC
TRBV27	.	TRBJ1-5	.	CASSALGTASNQPQHF	TGTGCCAGCAGTGCACTAGGGACGGCTAGCAATCAGCCCCAGCATTTT
TRBV5-5	.	TRBJ2-3	.	CASSLDGGDTQYF	TGTGCCAGCAGCTTGGATGGGGGAGATACGCAGTATTTT
TRBV6-6	.	TRBJ1-1	.	CASSYPRRGASSEAFF	TGTGCCAGCAGTTACCCACGACGGGGGGCGAGCTCTGAAGCTTTCTTT
TRBV28	TRBD2	TRBJ2-1	.	CASTLGSSGSINNEQFF	TGTGCCAGCACCCTAGGGTCTAGCGGGAGCATCAACAATGAGCAGTTCTTC
TRBV29-1	TRBD1	TRBJ1-1	few	CSVAGTGVTEAFF	TGCAGCGTTGCTGGGACAGGGGTCACTGAAGCTTTCTTT
TRBV6-6	.	TRBJ2-2	.	CASSPPLDTGELFF	TGTGCCAGCAGCCCCCCCCTGGACACCGGGGAGCTGTTTTTT
TRBV28	.	TRBJ1-3	.	CASSPPFPAGNTIYF	TGTGCCAGCAGTCCCCCCTTTCCGGCTGGAAACACCATATATTTT
TRBV10-3	TRBD2	TRBJ2-1	.	CAIKRTSGYLGASSYNEQFF	TGTGCCATCAAACGGACTAGCGGGTACCTTGGGGCTAGCTCCTACAATGAGCAGTTCTTC
TRBV9	TRBD2	TRBJ2-1	.	CASSLTGTSGSNEQFF	TGTGCCAGCAGTCTAACCGGGACTAGCGGGAGCAATGAGCAGTTCTTC
TRBV28	.	TRBJ1-2	.	CASSLPGYGYTF	TGTGCCAGCAGCCTACCAGGCTATGGCTACACCTTC
TRBV6-5	.	TRBJ1-3	.	CASRQNSGNTIYF	TGTGCCAGCAGGCAGAACTCTGGAAACACCATATATTTT
TRBV29-1	.	TRBJ2-5	.	CSARGRYQETQYF	TGCAGCGCCCGGGGGCGGTACCAAGAGACCCAGTACTTC
TRBV4-1	.	TRBJ1-4	few	CASSQGPVKEKLFF	TGCGCCAGCAGCCAAGGGCCGGTAAAGGAAAAACTGTTTTTT
TRBV14	.	TRBJ2-7	.	CASSQNQGGEQYF	TGTGCCAGCAGCCAAAATCAGGGTGGCGAGCAGTACTTC
TRBV28	TRBD1	TRBJ1-2	.	CASSLTTGGLYGYTF	TGTGCCAGCAGTTTGACGACAGGGGGCCTCTATGGCTACACCTTC
TRBV19	.	TRBJ2-3	.	CASSSRSLGDTQYF	TGTGCCAGTAGTTCCCGGTCCCTGGGAGATACGCAGTATTTT
TRBV10-1	.	TRBJ1-1	.	CASSADRGIPEAFF	TGCGCCAGCAGTGCGGACAGAGGGATCCCTGAAGCTTTCTTT
TRBV27	.	TRBJ1-4	.	CASSLGPLDEKLFF	TGTGCCAGCAGTTTAGGCCCCCTGGATGAAAAACTGTTTTTT
TRBV5-8	TRBD1	TRBJ2-7	.	CASSRRAGGSSYEQYF	TGTGCCAGCAGCCGAAGGGCAGGGGGCAGCTCCTACGAGCAGTACTTC
TRBV15	.	TRBJ1-2	few	CATRTIPTDYPHYGYTF	TGTGCCACCAGGACAATCCCGACAGACTACCCCCACTATGGCTACACCTTC